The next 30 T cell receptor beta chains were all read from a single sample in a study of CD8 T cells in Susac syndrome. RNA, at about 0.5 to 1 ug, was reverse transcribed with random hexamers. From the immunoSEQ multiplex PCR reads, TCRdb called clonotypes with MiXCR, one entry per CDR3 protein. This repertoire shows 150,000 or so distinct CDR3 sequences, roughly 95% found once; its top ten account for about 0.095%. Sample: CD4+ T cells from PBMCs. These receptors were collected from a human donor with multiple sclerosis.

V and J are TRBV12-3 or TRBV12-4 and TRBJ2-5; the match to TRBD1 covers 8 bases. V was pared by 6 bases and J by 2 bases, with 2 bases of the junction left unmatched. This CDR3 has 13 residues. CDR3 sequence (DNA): TGTGCCAGCAGGCGACAGGGGCAAGAGACCCAGTACTTC. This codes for CASRRQGQETQYF.

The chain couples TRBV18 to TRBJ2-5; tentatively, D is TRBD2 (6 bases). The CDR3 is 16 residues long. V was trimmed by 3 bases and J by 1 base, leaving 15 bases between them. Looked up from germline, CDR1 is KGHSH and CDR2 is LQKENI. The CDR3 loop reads CASSPTNGGPQETQYF. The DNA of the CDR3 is TGTGCCAGCTCACCGACAAACGGGGGTCCCCAAGAGACCCAGTACTTC. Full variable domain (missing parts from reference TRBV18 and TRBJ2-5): NAGVMQNPRHLVRRRGQEARLRCSPMKGHSHVYWYRQLPEEGLKFMVYLQKENIIDESGMPKERFSAEFPKEGPSILRIQQVVRGDSAAYFCASSPTNGGPQETQYFGPGTRLLVL.

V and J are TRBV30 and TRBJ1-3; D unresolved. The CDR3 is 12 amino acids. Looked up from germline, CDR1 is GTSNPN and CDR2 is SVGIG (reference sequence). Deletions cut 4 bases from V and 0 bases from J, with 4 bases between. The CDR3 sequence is CAWTDSGNTIYF. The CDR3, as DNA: TGTGCCTGGACAGACTCTGGAAACACCATATATTTT.

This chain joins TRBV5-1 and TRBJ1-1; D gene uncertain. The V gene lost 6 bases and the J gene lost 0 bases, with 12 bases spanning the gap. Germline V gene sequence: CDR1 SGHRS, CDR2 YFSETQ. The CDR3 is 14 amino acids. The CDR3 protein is CASTEASMNTEAFF. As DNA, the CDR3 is TGCGCCAGCACGGAAGCCTCAATGAACACTGAAGCTTTCTTT.

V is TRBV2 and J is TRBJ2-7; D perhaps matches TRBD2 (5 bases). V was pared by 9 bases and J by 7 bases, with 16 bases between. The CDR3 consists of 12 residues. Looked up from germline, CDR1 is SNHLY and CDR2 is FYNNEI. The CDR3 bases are TGTGCCAGTGGACGTTGGACGGGGGAGCAGTACTTC. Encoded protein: CASGRWTGEQYF.

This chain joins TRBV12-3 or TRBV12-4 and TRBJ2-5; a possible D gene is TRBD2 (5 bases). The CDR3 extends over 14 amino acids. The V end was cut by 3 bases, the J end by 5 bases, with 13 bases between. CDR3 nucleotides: TGTGCCAGCAGTTTGGCAGAGGGTCGGGAGACCCAGTACTTC. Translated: CASSLAEGRETQYF.

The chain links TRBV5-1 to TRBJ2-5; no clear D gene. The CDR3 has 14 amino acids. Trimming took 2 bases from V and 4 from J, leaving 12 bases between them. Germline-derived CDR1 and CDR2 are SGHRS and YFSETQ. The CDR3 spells CASSFYRTSETQYF. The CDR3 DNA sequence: TGCGCCAGCAGCTTTTACCGGACCTCAGAGACCCAGTACTTC.

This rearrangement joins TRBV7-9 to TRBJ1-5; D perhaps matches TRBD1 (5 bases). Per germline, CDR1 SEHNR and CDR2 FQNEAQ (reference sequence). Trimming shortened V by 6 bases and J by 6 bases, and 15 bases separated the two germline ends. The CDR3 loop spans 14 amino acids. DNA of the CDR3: TGTGCCAGCAGGTCGGATCAGGGCGGTCAGCCCCAGCATTTT. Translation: CASRSDQGGQPQHF.

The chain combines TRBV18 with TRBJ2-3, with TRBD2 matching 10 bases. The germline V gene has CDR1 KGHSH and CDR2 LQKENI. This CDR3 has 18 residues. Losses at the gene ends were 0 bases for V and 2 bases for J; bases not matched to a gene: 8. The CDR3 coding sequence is TGTGCCAGCTCACCACCTTATGCGACTAGCGGGTACACAGATACGCAGTATTTT. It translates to CASSPPYATSGYTDTQYF.

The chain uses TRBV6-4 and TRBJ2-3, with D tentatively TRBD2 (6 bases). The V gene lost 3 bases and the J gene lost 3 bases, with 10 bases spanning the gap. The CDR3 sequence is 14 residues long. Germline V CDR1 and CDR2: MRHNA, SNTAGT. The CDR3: CASSEMGRTDTQYF. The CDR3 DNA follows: TGTGCCAGCAGTGAAATGGGGAGGACAGATACGCAGTATTTT.

CDR3 nucleotides: TGTGCCAGCAGCTTGGATCCGGGATCGCCCCAGCATTTT. Protein: CASSLDPGSPQHF. This chain uses TRBV5-4 with TRBJ1-5, with no clear D. Germline assignment: CDR1 SGHNT and CDR2 YYREEE (reference sequence). The CDR3 covers 13 residues. V was clipped by 0 bases and J by 9 bases, with 10 bases between them.

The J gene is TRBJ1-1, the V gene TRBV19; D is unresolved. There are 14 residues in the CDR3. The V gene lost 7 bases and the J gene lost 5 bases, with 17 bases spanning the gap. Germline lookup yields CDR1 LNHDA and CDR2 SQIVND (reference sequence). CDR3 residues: CASNLDALDTEAFF. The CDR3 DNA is TGTGCCAGTAACTTGGACGCCTTGGATACTGAAGCTTTCTTT.

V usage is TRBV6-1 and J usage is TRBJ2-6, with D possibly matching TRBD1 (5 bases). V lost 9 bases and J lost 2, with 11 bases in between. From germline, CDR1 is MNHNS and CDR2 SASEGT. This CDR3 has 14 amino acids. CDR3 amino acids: CASNRSPGANVLTF. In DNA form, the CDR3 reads TGTGCCAGTAACAGGTCCCCTGGGGCCAACGTCCTGACTTTC.

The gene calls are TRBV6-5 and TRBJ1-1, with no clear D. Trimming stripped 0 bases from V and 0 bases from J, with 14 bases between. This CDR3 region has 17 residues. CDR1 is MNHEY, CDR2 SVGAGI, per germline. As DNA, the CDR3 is TGTGCCAGCAGTTACTCGCTATACCCCAGATTGAACACTGAAGCTTTCTTT. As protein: CASSYSLYPRLNTEAFF.

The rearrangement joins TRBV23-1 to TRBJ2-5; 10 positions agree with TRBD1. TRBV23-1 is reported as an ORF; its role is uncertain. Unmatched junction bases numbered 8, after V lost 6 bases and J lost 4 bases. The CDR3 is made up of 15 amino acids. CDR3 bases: TGCGCCAGCAGCAAACTGGGACAGGGGAGAGAGACCCAGTACTTC. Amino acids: CASSKLGQGRETQYF.

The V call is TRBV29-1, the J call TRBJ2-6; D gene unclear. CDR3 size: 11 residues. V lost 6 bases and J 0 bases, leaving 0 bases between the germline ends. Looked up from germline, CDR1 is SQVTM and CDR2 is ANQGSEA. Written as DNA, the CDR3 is TGCAGCGTCTCTGGGGCCAACGTCCTGACTTTC. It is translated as CSVSGANVLTF. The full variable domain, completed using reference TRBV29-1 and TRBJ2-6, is SAVISQKPSRDICQRGTSLTIQCQVDSQVTMMFWYRQQPGQSLTLIATANQGSEATYESGFVIDKFPISRPNLTFSTLTVSNMSPEDSSIYLCSVSGANVLTFGAGSRLTVL.

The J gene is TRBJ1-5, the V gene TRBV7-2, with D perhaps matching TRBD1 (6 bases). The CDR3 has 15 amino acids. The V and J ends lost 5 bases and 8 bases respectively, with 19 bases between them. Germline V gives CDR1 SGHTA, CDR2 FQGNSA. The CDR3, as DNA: TGTGCCAGCAGCCCACGGGGCGGGGGGCTCGAGCCCCAGCATTTT. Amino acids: CASSPRGGGLEPQHF. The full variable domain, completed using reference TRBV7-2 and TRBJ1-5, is GAGVSQSPSNKVTEKGKDVELRCDPISGHTALYWYRQSLGQGLEFLIYFQGNSAPDKSGLPSDRFSAERTGGSVSTLTIQRTQQEDSAVYLCASSPRGGGLEPQHFGDGTRLSIL.

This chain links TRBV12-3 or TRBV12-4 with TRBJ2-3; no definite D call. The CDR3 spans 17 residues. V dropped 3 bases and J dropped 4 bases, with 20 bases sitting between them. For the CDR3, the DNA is TGTGCCAGCAGTTTGGAGATACGGGCTGGGGTCCCAGATACGCAGTATTTT. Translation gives CASSLEIRAGVPDTQYF.

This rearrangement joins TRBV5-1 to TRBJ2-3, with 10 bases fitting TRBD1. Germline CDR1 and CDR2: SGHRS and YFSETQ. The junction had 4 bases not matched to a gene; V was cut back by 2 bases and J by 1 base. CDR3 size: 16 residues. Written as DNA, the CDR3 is TGCGCCAGCAGCTTAGCCGGGACAGGGGGCACAGATACGCAGTATTTT. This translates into CASSLAGTGGTDTQYF.

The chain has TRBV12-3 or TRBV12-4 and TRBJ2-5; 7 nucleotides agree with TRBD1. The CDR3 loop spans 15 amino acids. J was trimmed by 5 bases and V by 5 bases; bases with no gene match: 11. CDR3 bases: TGTGCCAGCAGTCGGTCGACAGGGTGGAGTGAGACCCAGTACTTC. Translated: CASSRSTGWSETQYF.

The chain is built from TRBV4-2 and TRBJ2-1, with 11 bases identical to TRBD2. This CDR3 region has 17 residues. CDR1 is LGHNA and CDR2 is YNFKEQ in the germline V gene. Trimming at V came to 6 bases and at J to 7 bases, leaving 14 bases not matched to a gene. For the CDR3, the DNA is TGTGCCAGCAGTCCAGAGGGGGCCGCTAGCGGGAGGAATGAGCAGTTCTTC. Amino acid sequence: CASSPEGAASGRNEQFF.

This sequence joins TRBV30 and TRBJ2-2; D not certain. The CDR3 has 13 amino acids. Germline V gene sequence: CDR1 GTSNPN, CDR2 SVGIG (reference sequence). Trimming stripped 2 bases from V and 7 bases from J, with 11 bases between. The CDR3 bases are TGTGCCTGGAGTTTTTCGGACGTCGGGGAGCTGTTTTTT. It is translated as CAWSFSDVGELFF.

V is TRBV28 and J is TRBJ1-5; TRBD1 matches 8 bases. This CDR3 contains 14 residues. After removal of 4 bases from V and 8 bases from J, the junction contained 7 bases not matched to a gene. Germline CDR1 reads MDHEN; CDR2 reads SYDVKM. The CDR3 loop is CASSYGTGREPQHF. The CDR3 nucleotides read TGTGCCAGCAGTTACGGGACAGGTAGGGAGCCCCAGCATTTT.

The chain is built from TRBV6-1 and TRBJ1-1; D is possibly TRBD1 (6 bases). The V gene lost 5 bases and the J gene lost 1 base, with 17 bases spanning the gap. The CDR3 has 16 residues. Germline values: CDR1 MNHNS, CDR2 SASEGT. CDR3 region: CASSRLQGRSNTEAFF. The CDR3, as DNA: TGTGCCAGCAGTCGACTTCAGGGGAGGTCGAACACTGAAGCTTTCTTT.

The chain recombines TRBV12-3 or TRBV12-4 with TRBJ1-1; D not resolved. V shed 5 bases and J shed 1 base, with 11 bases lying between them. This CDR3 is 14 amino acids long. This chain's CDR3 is CASSLRLENTEAFF. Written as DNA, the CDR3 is TGTGCCAGCAGTCTGCGCTTGGAGAACACTGAAGCTTTCTTT.

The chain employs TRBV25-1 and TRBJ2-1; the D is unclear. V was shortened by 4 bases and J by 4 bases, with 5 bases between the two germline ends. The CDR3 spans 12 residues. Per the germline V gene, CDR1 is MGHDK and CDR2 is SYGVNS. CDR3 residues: CASSARYNEQFF. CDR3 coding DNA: TGTGCCAGCAGTGCTAGATACAATGAGCAGTTCTTC.

Here the CDR3 reads CASSWDFLPQEQFF. CDR3 DNA: TGTGCCAGCAGCTGGGACTTTTTACCCCAAGAGCAGTTCTTC. The rearrangement uses TRBV7-9 and TRBJ2-1; a weak D match, TRBD2 (6 bases). CDR1 is SEHNR, CDR2 FQNEAQ, per germline (reference sequence). V lost 4 bases, J lost 10 bases, and 17 bases lay in between. CDR3 length equals 14 residues.

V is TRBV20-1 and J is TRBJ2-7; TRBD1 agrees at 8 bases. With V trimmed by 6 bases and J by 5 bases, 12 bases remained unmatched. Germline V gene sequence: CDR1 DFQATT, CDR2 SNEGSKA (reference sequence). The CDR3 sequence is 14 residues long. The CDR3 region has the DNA TGCAGTGCCCCCCGGGACAGGTGGGGTGACGAGCAGTACTTC. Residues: CSAPRDRWGDEQYF.

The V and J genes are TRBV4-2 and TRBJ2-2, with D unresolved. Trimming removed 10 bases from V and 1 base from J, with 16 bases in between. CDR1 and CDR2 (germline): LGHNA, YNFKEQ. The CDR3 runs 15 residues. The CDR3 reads CAISNRVGNTGELFF. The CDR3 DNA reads TGTGCCATTTCAAACCGAGTGGGGAACACCGGGGAGCTGTTTTTT.

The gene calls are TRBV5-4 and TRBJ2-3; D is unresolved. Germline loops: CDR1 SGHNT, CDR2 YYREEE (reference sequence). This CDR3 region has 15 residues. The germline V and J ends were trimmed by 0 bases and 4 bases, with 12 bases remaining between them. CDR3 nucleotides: TGTGCCAGCAGCTTGGACTCCGTCGGTTCAGATACGCAGTATTTT. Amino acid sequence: CASSLDSVGSDTQYF.